The 26 T cell receptor beta chains presented below share a single source sample, sequenced in a study of Graves' ophthalmopathy and Graves' hyperthyroidism. Transcripts of RNA were the source for amplifying TCR beta CDR3 regions. HTBI primers were used in a first-round RT-PCR, which preceded a second-round multiplex PCR. A single record per CDR3 protein comes from TCRdb applying MiXCR to the multiplex PCR reads. Of about 740,000 distinct CDR3 sequences in the sample, 40% were seen once. Sequenced input: peripheral blood. These receptor sequences come from an adult man with Graves' ophthalmopathy.

The sample holds a few counts of this clonotype. This may come from a read error, since a much larger clone is one base off. The J gene is TRBJ2-7, the V gene TRBV11-2, with 7 positions matching TRBD1. CDR3 length equals 12 residues. The germline CDR1 and CDR2 sequences are SGHAT and FQNNGV. V lost 3 bases and J lost 6; bases outside the gene matches: 2. CDR3: CASSFDRVEQYF. CDR3 in DNA: TGTGCCAGCAGCTTTGACAGGGTCGAGCAGTACTTC.

The rearrangement uses TRBV15 and TRBJ2-5; D call uncertain. V gave up 3 bases and J gave up 4 bases, with 12 bases separating them. The CDR3 length is 14 residues. Germline V gene sequence: CDR1 LNHNV, CDR2 YYDKDF (reference sequence). CDR3 protein: CATSSDLSGETQYF. CDR3 sequence (DNA): TGTGCCACCAGCAGTGATTTGTCCGGAGAGACCCAGTACTTC.

The CDR3 DNA is TGTGCCAGCAGCCCCAAGAGTCTCTTGGGGAGGGAGACCCAGTACTTC. Its protein product is CASSPKSLLGRETQYF. The chain joins TRBV9 to TRBJ2-5; D may be TRBD2 (6 bases). V was shortened by 4 bases and J by 5 bases, with 21 bases between the two germline ends. This CDR3 is built from 16 residues. The germline V gene has CDR1 SGDLS and CDR2 YYNGEE.

The CDR3 spells CASSLTGGGTNYGYTF. In DNA, the CDR3 is TGTGCCAGCAGCTTAACTGGAGGCGGAACTAACTATGGCTACACCTTC. The J gene is TRBJ1-2, the V gene TRBV7-3; the D is unclear. V dropped 0 bases and J dropped 0 bases, with 11 bases sitting between them. Germline assignment: CDR1 SGHTA and CDR2 FQGTGA. The CDR3 length is 16 residues.

The chain employs TRBV7-6 and TRBJ1-1, with 9 bases matching TRBD1. V lost 5 bases to trimming and J lost 3 bases; unmatched junction nucleotides: 7. The V gene's germline CDR1 is SGHVS and CDR2 FNYEAQ. CDR3 size: 15 residues. This chain's CDR3 is CASSLNRGHYTEAFF. The CDR3 nucleotides read TGTGCCAGCAGCCTAAACAGGGGGCATTACACTGAAGCTTTCTTT.

A remark on this clonotype: A clone one base away is much larger, so this may be a read error. CDR3 DNA: TGTGCCAGTAGTTGGGATGGTGCTCAGCCCCGGCATTTT. It specifies CASSWDGAQPRHF. The V call is TRBV19, the J call TRBJ1-5; D uncertain. CDR1 and CDR2 from the germline V gene are LNHDA and SQIVND (reference sequence). The CDR3 is 13 amino acids.

This clonotype appeared a few times. The genes are TRBV20-1 and TRBJ2-7; 7 bases line up with TRBD2. Trimming cost V 3 bases and J 3 bases; bases outside gene matches: 5. The CDR3 length is 13 residues. CDR1 DFQATT and CDR2 SNEGSKA come from the germline V gene (reference sequence). The CDR3 coding sequence is TGCAGTGCTAGGGGGGGGACTAACTACGAGCAGTACTTC. This translates into CSARGGTNYEQYF.

In this sample, this clonotype turned up once. The chain is built from TRBV20-1 and TRBJ2-5; the D call may be TRBD1 or TRBD2 (5 bases each). Trimming left V 0 bases short and J 5 bases short, with 13 bases between. The CDR3 contains 14 residues. Germline assignment: CDR1 DFQATT and CDR2 SNEGSKA (reference sequence). Here the CDR3 reads CSARDLGASETQYF. DNA of the CDR3: TGCAGTGCTAGAGATCTCGGGGCTTCGGAGACCCAGTACTTC.

This clonotype has a handful of counts. The chain employs TRBV7-9 and TRBJ2-5; tentative D call: TRBD2 (5 bases). CDR1 SEHNR and CDR2 FQNEAQ come from the germline V gene (reference sequence). This CDR3 comprises 15 residues. Between the trimmed V and J ends, which lost 5 bases and 4 bases, there was a span of 17 bases. CDR3 region: CASSLGMARGETQYF. CDR3 coding DNA: TGTGCCAGCAGCCTCGGGATGGCGCGAGGAGAGACCCAGTACTTC.

The count of this clonotype is one. This sequence joins TRBV25-1 and TRBJ2-2; 12 bases are shared with TRBD2. The germline gives CDR1 MGHDK, CDR2 SYGVNS. The CDR3 contains 16 residues. The V and J ends lost 6 bases and 7 bases, in that order; junction bases with no gene match: 9. CDR3 in DNA: TGTGCCAGCAGCCCTTGGACTAGCGGGAAAAACGGGGAGCTGTTTTTT. It translates to CASSPWTSGKNGELFF.

In this sample, this clonotype turned up once. The genes are TRBV15 and TRBJ1-2; 11 bases fit TRBD1. V shed 10 bases, J shed 7 bases, and the junction held 11 bases outside the gene matches. CDR3 size: 14 residues. Germline V gene sequence: CDR1 LNHNV, CDR2 YYDKDF (reference sequence). The CDR3 is CASSPGTGGTGYTF. The DNA for the CDR3 is TGTGCCAGCAGTCCCGGGACAGGGGGAACTGGCTACACCTTC.

This clonotype was counted only a few times. The V call is TRBV9, the J call TRBJ2-5; D gene unclear. The V end was cut by 4 bases, the J end by 5 bases, with 21 bases between. The CDR3 sequence is 16 residues long. Germline values: CDR1 SGDLS, CDR2 YYNGEE. CDR3 nucleotide sequence: TGTGCCAGCAGCCAAGCGCTTAGCCTCAAAGGGGAGACCCAGTACTTC. Its translation: CASSQALSLKGETQYF.

The chain is built from TRBV20-1 and TRBJ2-7; D gene ambiguous. Germline lookup yields CDR1 DFQATT and CDR2 SNEGSKA (reference sequence). This CDR3 spans 12 amino acids. V was pared by 6 bases and J by 3 bases, with 12 bases between. The CDR3 region is CSAADWVYEQYF. CDR3 bases: TGCAGTGCCGCGGATTGGGTCTACGAGCAGTACTTC.

This clonotype was recorded a few times. This rearrangement joins TRBV2 to TRBJ2-5, with D perhaps TRBD1 or TRBD2 (5 bases each). This CDR3 is built from 14 residues. Per the germline V gene, CDR1 is SNHLY and CDR2 is FYNNEI. Trimming pared 3 bases from V and 5 bases from J, leaving 13 bases between. This CDR3 is CASSDRGAMETQYF. The CDR3 nucleotides are TGTGCCAGCAGTGACCGGGGCGCAATGGAGACCCAGTACTTC.

This clonotype was found once. This may stem from a read error, because a much larger clone lies one nucleotide away. This rearrangement joins TRBV29-1 to TRBJ2-7; D not certain. The germline V gene has CDR1 SQVTM and CDR2 ANQGSEA. This CDR3 has 12 residues. The V and J ends lost 4 bases and 2 bases respectively, with 9 bases between them. CDR3: CSVVGTPYEQYF. The CDR3 DNA reads TGCAGCGTTGTGGGCACACCCTACGAGCAGTACTTC.

The gene calls are TRBV7-8 and TRBJ2-7; tentative D call: TRBD2 (5 bases). Trimming cost V 5 bases and J 3 bases, with 23 bases left between them. Per germline, CDR1 SGHVS and CDR2 FQNEAQ. The CDR3 totals 17 residues. The DNA for the CDR3 is TGTGCCAGCAGCAAAGCCCCGCTGAGGGCCCGATACTACGAGCAGTACTTC. Translating it yields CASSKAPLRARYYEQYF.

This clonotype was observed many times. This chain links TRBV29-1 with TRBJ1-1, with a tentative D call TRBD1 (5 bases). V was pared by 4 bases and J by 5 bases, with 17 bases between. The CDR3 sequence is 14 residues long. Germline V gene lookup returns CDR1 SQVTM and CDR2 ANQGSEA. The CDR3 sequence: CSVAPKPGRTEAFF. CDR3 sequence (DNA): TGCAGCGTTGCCCCTAAACCAGGGAGGACTGAAGCTTTCTTT. Filled out from reference TRBV29-1 and TRBJ1-1, the complete variable domain reads SAVISQKPSRDICQRGTSLTIQCQVDSQVTMMFWYRQQPGQSLTLIATANQGSEATYESGFVIDKFPISRPNLTFSTLTVSNMSPEDSSIYLCSVAPKPGRTEAFFGQGTRLTVV.

Of note for this clonotype: Being one base from a much bigger clone, this may be a read error. J is TRBJ1-5 and V is TRBV2, with D perhaps TRBD1 (5 bases). Germline CDR1 SNHLY, CDR2 FYNNEI. CDR3 length equals 17 residues. V was shortened by 0 bases and J by 4 bases, with 16 bases between the two germline ends. The CDR3 DNA sequence: TGTGCCAGCAGTGAAGCTGAGTGGGGCAAGGAGAATCAGCCCCAGCATTTT. This gives the protein CASSEAEWGKENQPQHF.

This clonotype came up many times. V and J are TRBV12-3 or TRBV12-4 and TRBJ1-2; 8 bases match TRBD1. V shed 7 bases and J 4 bases; nucleotides not matched to a gene: 8. The CDR3 runs 14 residues. In nucleotides, the CDR3 is TGTGCCAGCAACAAGGGAACAGGGGGCTATGGCTACACCTTC. It is translated as CASNKGTGGYGYTF.

This chain links TRBV2 with TRBJ2-7; TRBD1 agrees at 11 bases. Germline CDR1 is SNHLY and CDR2 is FYNNEI. The CDR3 sequence is 14 residues long. The junction had 3 bases not matched to a gene; V was cut back by 7 bases and J by 1 base. CDR3 amino acids: CASKGTGGSYEQYF. In DNA form, the CDR3 reads TGTGCCAGCAAGGGGACAGGGGGGTCCTACGAGCAGTACTTC.

Only one count was recorded for this clonotype. The chain couples TRBV12-3 or TRBV12-4 to TRBJ2-3; D remains ambiguous. Trimming removed 7 bases at V and 5 bases at J, with 10 bases between. The CDR3 spans 12 residues. The CDR3 nucleotides are TGTGCCAGCACCCCTGGGGAAGATACGCAGTATTTT. Its translation: CASTPGEDTQYF.

This clonotype was observed at least ten times. V is TRBV24-1 and J is TRBJ1-5; 7 positions match TRBD1. V shed 7 bases and J 3 bases; nucleotides not matched to a gene: 5. The CDR3 covers 14 residues. From germline, CDR1 is KGHDR and CDR2 SFDVKD. The CDR3 DNA is TGTGCCACCAGCGGACAGGCCTTCAATCAGCCCCAGCATTTT. Its translation: CATSGQAFNQPQHF.

This clonotype was recorded a few times. This chain connects TRBV9 to TRBJ2-5; D unresolved. Germline values: CDR1 SGDLS, CDR2 YYNGEE. CDR3 size: 15 residues. Between the trimmed V and J ends, which lost 1 base and 1 base, there was a span of 11 bases. Written as DNA, the CDR3 is TGTGCCAGCAGCGTACTGGACGGTTTCCAAGAGACCCAGTACTTC. The encoded protein is CASSVLDGFQETQYF.

About this clonotype: A junction boundary mismatches the germline segment, possibly from a read error. The J gene is TRBJ1-1, the V gene TRBV5-1; the D is unclear. Per the germline V gene, CDR1 is SGHRS and CDR2 is YFSETQ. CDR3 length: 18 residues. The CDR3 sequence: CASSFRRTDVGTNTEAFF. In DNA form, the CDR3 reads TGTGCCAGCAGCTTCCGGCGGACGGACGTGGGCACGAACACTGAAGCTTTCTTT.

The genes are TRBV6-6 and TRBJ1-1, with D uncertain. Trimming shortened V by 6 bases and J by 9 bases, and 17 bases separated the two germline ends. Germline assignment: CDR1 MNHNY and CDR2 SVGAGI (reference sequence). CDR3 size: 13 residues. CDR3 amino acids: CASSDLAERKAFF. The CDR3 DNA is TGTGCCAGCAGCGACCTGGCGGAACGAAAAGCTTTCTTT.

The table lists this clonotype with many counts. The chain has TRBV7-9 and TRBJ1-2, with D possibly being TRBD1 (6 bases). V shed 2 bases and J shed 3 bases, with 13 bases lying between them. CDR1 and CDR2 from the germline V gene are SEHNR and FQNEAQ (reference sequence). This CDR3 has 15 residues. The CDR3 bases are TGTGCCAGCAGCTTATCGGCGGGGGCCGACTATGGCTACACCTTC. It translates to CASSLSAGADYGYTF. The entire variable domain, with the rest obtained from reference TRBV7-9 and TRBJ1-2, is as follows: DTGVSQNPRHKITKRGQNVTFRCDPISEHNRLYWYRQTLGQGPEFLTYFQNEAQLEKSRLLSDRFSAERPKGSFSTLEIQRTEQGDSAMYLCASSLSAGADYGYTFGSGTRLTVV.